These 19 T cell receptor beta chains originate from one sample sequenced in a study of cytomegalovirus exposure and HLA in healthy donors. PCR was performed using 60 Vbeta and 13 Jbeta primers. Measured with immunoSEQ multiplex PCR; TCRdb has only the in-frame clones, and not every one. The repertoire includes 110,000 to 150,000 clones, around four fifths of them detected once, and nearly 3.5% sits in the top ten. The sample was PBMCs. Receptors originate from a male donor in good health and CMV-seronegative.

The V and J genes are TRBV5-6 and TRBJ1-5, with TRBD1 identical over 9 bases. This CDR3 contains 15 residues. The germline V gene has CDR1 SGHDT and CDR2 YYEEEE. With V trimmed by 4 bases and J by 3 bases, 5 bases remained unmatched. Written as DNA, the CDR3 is TGTGCCAGCAGCCCAGGGACAGGGAACAATCAGCCCCAGCATTTT. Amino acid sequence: CASSPGTGNNQPQHF.

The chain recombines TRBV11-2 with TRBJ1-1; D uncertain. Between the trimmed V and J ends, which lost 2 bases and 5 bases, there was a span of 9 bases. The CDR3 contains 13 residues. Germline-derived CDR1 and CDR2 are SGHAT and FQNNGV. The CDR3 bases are TGTGCCAGCAGCTTACCCGGGTGGACTGAAGCTTTCTTT. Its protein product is CASSLPGWTEAFF.

This chain's CDR3 is CASSVAGRKTSYEQYF. CDR3 nucleotide sequence: TGTGCCAGCTCTGTAGCGGGACGCAAAACTTCCTACGAGCAGTACTTC. The chain has TRBV18 and TRBJ2-7; the match to TRBD2 covers 8 bases. CDR1 is KGHSH and CDR2 is LQKENI in the germline V gene. Trimming removed 6 bases from V and 1 base from J; junction bases left unmatched: 11. The CDR3 sequence is 16 residues long.

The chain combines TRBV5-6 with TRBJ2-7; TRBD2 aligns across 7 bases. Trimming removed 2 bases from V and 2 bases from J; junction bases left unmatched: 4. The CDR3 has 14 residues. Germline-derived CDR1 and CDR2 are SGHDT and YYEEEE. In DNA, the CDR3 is TGTGCCAGCAGCTTCTCCGGGAGGACCTACGAGCAGTACTTC. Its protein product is CASSFSGRTYEQYF.

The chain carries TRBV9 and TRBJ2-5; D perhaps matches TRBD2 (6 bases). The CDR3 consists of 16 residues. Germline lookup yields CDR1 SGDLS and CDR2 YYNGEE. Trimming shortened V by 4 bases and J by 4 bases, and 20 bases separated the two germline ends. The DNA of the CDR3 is TGTGCCAGCAGCTTTCCATCGGGGCAGGGAGGAGAGACCCAGTACTTC. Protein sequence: CASSFPSGQGGETQYF. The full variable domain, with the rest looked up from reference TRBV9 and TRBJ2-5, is DSGVTQTPKHLITATGQRVTLRCSPRSGDLSVYWYQQSLDQGLQFLIQYYNGEERAKGNILERFSAQQFPDLHSELNLSSLELGDSALYFCASSFPSGQGGETQYFGPGTRLLVL.

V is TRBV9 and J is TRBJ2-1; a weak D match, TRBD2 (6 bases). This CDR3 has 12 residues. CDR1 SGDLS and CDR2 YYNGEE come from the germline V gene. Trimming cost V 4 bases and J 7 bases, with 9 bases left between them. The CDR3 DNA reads TGTGCCAGCAGCTCGGGAGTAAATGAGCAGTTCTTC. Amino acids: CASSSGVNEQFF. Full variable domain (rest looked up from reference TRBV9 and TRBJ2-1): DSGVTQTPKHLITATGQRVTLRCSPRSGDLSVYWYQQSLDQGLQFLIQYYNGEERAKGNILERFSAQQFPDLHSELNLSSLELGDSALYFCASSSGVNEQFFGPGTRLTVL.

CDR3 bases: TGCGCCAGCAGCCCCGGACTAGCGGGGGTCATAGATACGCAGTATTTT. Residues: CASSPGLAGVIDTQYF. The J gene is TRBJ2-3, the V gene TRBV5-1; 13 positions match TRBD2. The CDR3 spans 16 residues. Germline assignment: CDR1 SGHRS and CDR2 YFSETQ. V shed 4 bases, J shed 5 bases, and the junction held 7 bases outside the gene matches.

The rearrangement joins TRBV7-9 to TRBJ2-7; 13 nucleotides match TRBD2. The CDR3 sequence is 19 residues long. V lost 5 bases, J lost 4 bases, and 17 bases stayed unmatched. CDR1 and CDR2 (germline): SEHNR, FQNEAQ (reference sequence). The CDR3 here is CASSAAGTSGVVGSYEQYF. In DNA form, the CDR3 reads TGTGCCAGCAGCGCAGCCGGGACTAGCGGGGTCGTAGGGAGTTACGAGCAGTACTTC.

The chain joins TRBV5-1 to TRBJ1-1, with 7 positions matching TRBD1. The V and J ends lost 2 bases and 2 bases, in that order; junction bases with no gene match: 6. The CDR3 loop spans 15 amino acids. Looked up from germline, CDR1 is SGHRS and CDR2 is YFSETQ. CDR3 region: CASSFAGTVNTEAFF. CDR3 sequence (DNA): TGCGCCAGCAGCTTTGCCGGGACAGTTAACACTGAAGCTTTCTTT. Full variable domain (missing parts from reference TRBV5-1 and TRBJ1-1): KAGVTQTPRYLIKTRGQQVTLSCSPISGHRSVSWYQQTPGQGLQFLFEYFSETQRNKGNFPGRFSGRQFSNSRSEMNVSTLELGDSALYLCASSFAGTVNTEAFFGQGTRLTVV.

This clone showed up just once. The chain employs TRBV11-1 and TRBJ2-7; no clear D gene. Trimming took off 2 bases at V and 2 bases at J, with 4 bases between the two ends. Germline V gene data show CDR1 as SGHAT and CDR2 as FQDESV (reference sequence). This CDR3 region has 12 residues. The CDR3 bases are TGTGCCAGCAGCTTACAAACCTACGAGCAGTACTTC. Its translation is CASSLQTYEQYF.

CDR3 bases: TGTGCCAGCAATAGCAGGGTGGACTATGGCTACACCTTC. This sequence encodes CASNSRVDYGYTF. The V gene is TRBV2, the J gene TRBJ1-2, with D perhaps TRBD1 (5 bases). The V gene lost 7 bases and the J gene lost 3 bases, with 12 bases spanning the gap. Germline values: CDR1 SNHLY, CDR2 FYNNEI. This CDR3 has 13 residues.

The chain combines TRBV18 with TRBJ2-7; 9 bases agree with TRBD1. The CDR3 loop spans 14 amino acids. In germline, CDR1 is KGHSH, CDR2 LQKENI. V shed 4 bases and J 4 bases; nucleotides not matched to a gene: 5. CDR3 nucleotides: TGTGCCAGCTCACGAGCGGACAGGGGTTACGAGCAGTACTTC. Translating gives CASSRADRGYEQYF.

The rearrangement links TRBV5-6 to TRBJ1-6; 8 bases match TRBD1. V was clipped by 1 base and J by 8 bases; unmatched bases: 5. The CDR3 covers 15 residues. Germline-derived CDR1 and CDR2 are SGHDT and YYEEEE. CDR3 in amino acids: CASSLMDRVDSPLHF. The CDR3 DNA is TGTGCCAGCAGCTTGATGGACAGGGTAGATTCACCCCTCCACTTT. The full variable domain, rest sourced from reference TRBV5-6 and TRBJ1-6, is DAGVTQSPTHLIKTRGQQVTLRCSPKSGHDTVSWYQQALGQGPQFIFQYYEEEERQRGNFPDRFSGHQFPNYSSELNVNALLLGDSALYLCASSLMDRVDSPLHFGNGTRLTVT.

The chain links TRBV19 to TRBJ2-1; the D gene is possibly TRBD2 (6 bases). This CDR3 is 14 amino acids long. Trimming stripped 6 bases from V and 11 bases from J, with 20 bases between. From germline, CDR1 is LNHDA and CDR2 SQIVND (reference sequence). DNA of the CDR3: TGTGCCAGTAGCCGGGACTGGGATACAATGAAGCAGTTCTTC. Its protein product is CASSRDWDTMKQFF.

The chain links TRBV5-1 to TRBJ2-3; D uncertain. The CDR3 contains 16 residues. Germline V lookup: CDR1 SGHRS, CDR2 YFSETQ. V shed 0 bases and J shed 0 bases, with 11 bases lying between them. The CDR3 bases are TGCGCCAGCAGCTTGGTACCGCAAACTAGCACAGATACGCAGTATTTT. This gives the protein CASSLVPQTSTDTQYF.

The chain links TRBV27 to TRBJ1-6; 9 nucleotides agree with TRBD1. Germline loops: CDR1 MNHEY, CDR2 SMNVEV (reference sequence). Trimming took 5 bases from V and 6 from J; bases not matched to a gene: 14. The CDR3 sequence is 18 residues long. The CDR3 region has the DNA TGTGCCAGCAGTCTACGGGACAGGGCACCCATCTTTAATTCACCCCTCCACTTT. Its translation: CASSLRDRAPIFNSPLHF.

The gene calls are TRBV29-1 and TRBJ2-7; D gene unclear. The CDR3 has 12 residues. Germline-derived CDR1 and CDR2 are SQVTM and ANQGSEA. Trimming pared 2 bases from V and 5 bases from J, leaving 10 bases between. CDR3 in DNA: TGCAGCGTTGAACTAGTCAATCACGAGCAGTACTTC. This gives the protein CSVELVNHEQYF.

The chain's CDR3 is CAWSGQGLYEKLFF. CDR3 DNA sequence: TGTGCCTGGAGTGGCCAGGGACTTTATGAAAAACTGTTTTTT. The chain couples TRBV30 to TRBJ1-4, with D maybe TRBD1 (5 bases). The CDR3 loop spans 14 amino acids. Germline-derived CDR1 and CDR2 are GTSNPN and SVGIG (reference sequence). Trimming stripped 1 base from V and 6 bases from J, with 12 bases between.

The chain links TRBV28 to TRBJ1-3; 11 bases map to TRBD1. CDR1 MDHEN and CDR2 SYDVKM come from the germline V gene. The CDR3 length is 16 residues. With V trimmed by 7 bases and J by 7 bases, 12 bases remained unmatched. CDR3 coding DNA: TGTGCCAGCACCCCTTCTCCGGGACAGGGGGAGAACACCATATATTTT. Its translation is CASTPSPGQGENTIYF.